This T cell receptor (beta chain) was identified during a study of T-cell reconstitution after alpha-beta-depleted transplantation in children. Unique molecular identifiers tagged the TCRbeta library. TCRdb recomputed calls from the PCR reads with MiXCR, one row per CDR3 protein. The table has approximately 350,000 distinct CDR3 sequences, 10% seen once. The source material was PBMCs from the stem cell graft donor, sampled from the stem cell graft. The TCR originated in a human donor who donated a stem cell graft to a child with acute lymphoblastic leukemia.

CDR3 residues: CASKRQGASLTRANVLTF. CDR3 in DNA: TGTGCCAGCAAAAGACAGGGGGCCTCCCTTACCCGGGCCAACGTCCTGACTTTC. The rearrangement links TRBV11-2 to TRBJ2-6, with 10 nucleotides matching TRBD1. J was trimmed by 5 bases and V by 7 bases; bases with no gene match: 14. The CDR3 is 18 residues long. CDR1 is SGHAT, CDR2 FQNNGV, per germline.